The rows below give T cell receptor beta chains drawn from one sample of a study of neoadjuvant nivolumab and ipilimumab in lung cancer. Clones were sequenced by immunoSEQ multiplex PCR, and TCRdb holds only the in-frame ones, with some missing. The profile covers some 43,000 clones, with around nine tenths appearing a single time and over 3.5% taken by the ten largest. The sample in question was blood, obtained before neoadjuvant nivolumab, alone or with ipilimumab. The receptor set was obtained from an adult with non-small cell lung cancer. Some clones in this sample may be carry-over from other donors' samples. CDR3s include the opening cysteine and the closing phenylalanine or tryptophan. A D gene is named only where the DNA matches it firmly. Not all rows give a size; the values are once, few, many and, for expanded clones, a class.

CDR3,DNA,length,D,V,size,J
CATRRDTGLSTDTQYF,TGTGCCACACGGAGGGACACCGGACTTAGCACAGATACGCAGTATTTT,16,-,TRBV10-3,-,TRBJ2-3
CASSGTSGLTGELFF,TGTGCCAGCAGTGGGACTAGCGGGCTCACCGGGGAGCTGTTTTTT,15,TRBD2,TRBV2,-,TRBJ2-2
CASSRRGRGGYTF,TGTGCCAGCAGTCGACGAGGGAGAGGTGGCTACACCTTC,13,-,TRBV2,-,TRBJ1-2
CASSSRTVNTGELFF,TGTGCCAGCAGCTCCCGGACAGTGAACACCGGGGAGCTGTTTTTT,15,-,TRBV7-2,few,TRBJ2-2
CASSFRDTQYF,TGTGCCAGCAGTTTCCGGGATACGCAGTATTTT,11,-,TRBV28,-,TRBJ2-3
CASSLALGSGDSYEQYF,TGTGCCAGCAGCTTAGCGTTAGGTAGCGGGGATTCCTACGAGCAGTACTTC,17,TRBD2,TRBV7-2,-,TRBJ2-7
CSATTRVSYNEQFF,TGCAGCGCTACGACTAGAGTCTCCTACAATGAGCAGTTCTTC,14,-,TRBV29-1,-,TRBJ2-1
CASSLGGTSGGETQYF,TGCGCCAGCAGCTTGGGCGGGACTAGCGGAGGAGAGACCCAGTACTTC,16,TRBD2,TRBV5-1,few,TRBJ2-5
CASSERRLAGAYNEQFF,TGTGCCAGCAGTGAAAGACGGCTAGCGGGAGCATACAATGAGCAGTTCTTC,17,TRBD2,TRBV2,-,TRBJ2-1
CASSAQGMASYEQYF,TGTGCCAGCAGCGCTCAGGGGATGGCCTCCTACGAGCAGTACTTC,15,-,TRBV7-2,-,TRBJ2-7
CATSRVAGEQDTQYF,TGTGCCACCAGCAGAGTAGCGGGAGAGCAAGATACGCAGTATTTT,15,TRBD2,TRBV15,-,TRBJ2-3
CASSAQQLSYEQYF,TGCGCCAGCAGCGCACAGCAGCTATCTTACGAGCAGTACTTC,14,-,TRBV5-1,-,TRBJ2-7
CAGGPYSTDTQYF,TGTGCCGGAGGGCCCTATAGCACAGATACGCAGTATTTT,13,-,TRBV7-2,-,TRBJ2-3
CASSLGGTSGNEQFF,TGTGCCAGCAGCTTAGGGGGGACTAGCGGAAATGAGCAGTTCTTC,15,TRBD2,TRBV11-2,-,TRBJ2-1
CSVVGRVYTEAFF,TGCAGCGTTGTCGGCAGGGTGTACACTGAAGCTTTCTTT,13,-,TRBV29-1,-,TRBJ1-1